The sequence of this TCR beta chain was determined in a study of T cells in Graves' hyperthyroidism and ophthalmopathy (dated by TCRdb to the late 2010s). For the study in its entirety: Peripheral blood was sampled at the time of initial diagnosis, prior to any treatment. A discovery cohort of about 95 patients, 43 with Graves' ophthalmopathy and roughly 59 with stable Graves' hyperthyroidism, was used to find distinguishing TCR V-J signatures. An independent validation cohort of 18 to 20 hyperthyroidism patients and more than 15 patients who later progressed to ophthalmopathy tested prospective prediction of ophthalmopathy. The roughly 100 discovery patients were randomly split 7:3 into training and test sets. Thyroid tissue and blood T-cell repertoires from about six Graves' hyperthyroidism patients were also compared in the study. After blood sampling, hyperthyroidism patients were treated with methimazole at a starting dose of 30 mg daily, and ophthalmopathy patients were treated with high-dose intravenous methylprednisolone. TCR Vbeta CDR3 sequencing of 120 to 150 peripheral blood samples (43 ophthalmopathy, roughly 72 hyperthyroidism and around 17 progressor patients) is reported in the paper. General study outcomes and caveats: No statistical method was used to fix the sample size in advance, and group allocation was not hidden from the investigators. During validation, the model predicted progression to ophthalmopathy a median of about 6.3 months ahead of onset, with more than 60% sensitivity and roughly 72% specificity. Ophthalmopathy was separated from stable hyperthyroidism by a 13 V-J signature model, with over 85% sensitivity and approximately 81% specificity obtained in cross-validation and 80%/75% obtained in testing. Most expanded thyroid clonotypes (frequency above 0.001) were also detected in blood, suggesting blood repertoires may reflect thyroid immune responses.

Ophthalmopathy patients had moderately to severely active disease, with a Clinical Activity Score of 3 or more, a NOSPECS grade of 4 or more, and a disease duration of less than 3 months. The study excluded patients with uncontrolled infections, other autoimmune diseases, pregnancy or lactation. Diagnoses relied on clinical symptoms, serum thyroxine and TRAb, thyroid ultrasound and orbital computed tomography. PBMCs were isolated from about 10 ml of fresh peripheral blood by Ficoll-Paque density gradient centrifugation. Trizol reagent was used to extract total RNA, and RNA quality was then checked on an Agilent 2100 Bioanalyzer. The CDR3 holds 21 amino acids from the cysteine to the phenylalanine. Solely the CDR3 DNA is kept, with 63 bases framed from the first base. For CDR1 and CDR2, the germline V gene (reference sequence) lists LNHDA and SQIVND. The V end gives up 5 bases and the J end 0 bases, leaving 12 bases in the junction not matched to a gene.

Amplification of TCR beta CDR3 regions was carried out from RNA transcripts. The first round of RT-PCR for the TCR CDR3 was performed with the HTBI primer set and the Qiagen OneStep RT-PCR kit. A second multiplex PCR round built the libraries, followed by size selection and purification. Sequencing of the libraries was done on an Illumina HiSeq2000 using paired-end 100 bp reads. The paper's data handling went like this. SOAPnuke was used to process the raw data, throwing out any read that contained adapters or uncalled bases, had a mean Phred below 15, or lacked an exact constant-primer or identifier match. High-quality paired reads were merged with COPE v1.2.5, and unique nucleotide sequences were defined as clonotypes. MiTCR v1.1 was used to align the clonotypes against IMGT TRBV, TRBD and TRBJ reference segments. The analysis included only V-J combinations with a frequency above 0.0001, which together covered about 99% of the repertoires. A TCS score was defined as the ratio between F50 (clonal expansion) and ExV (chaos), using BLOSUM62-based TCRdist between CDR3 peptides within each V-J. Welch's t-statistics and random forest reduced around 510 V-J features to roughly 13, which were used in a naive Bayes classifier (R e1071). TCRdb passed the public sequencing reads through fastp at Q25 and MiXCR, retaining productive beta sequences. Every entry covers one CDR3 protein and lists the most common genes and DNA from its rows. TCRdb's processing, not the authors', yielded these V and J calls. This sample is represented by 530,000 or so distinct CDR3 sequences; roughly 18% of them were singletons. Clones ranked in the top ten supply approximately 18% of the sample.

Concerning this clonotype: The target of this receptor is not known. Within one base of it there is no much larger clone, and no base qualities were kept.

This receptor chain uses TRBV19 and TRBJ2-2; 16 junctional bases match TRBD2. This sequence originates from a woman aged 18-29 years with Graves' ophthalmopathy. The specimen sequenced was blood. CDR3 loop: CASSPSPGTSGRAPNTGELFF. The nucleotide sequence reads as follows: TGTGCCAGTAGTCCCTCCCCTGGGACTAGCGGGAGGGCTCCGAACACCGGGGAGCTGTTTTTT.